A selection of T cell receptor beta chains follows, all from one sample in a study of T cells in tuberculosis. This table comes from immunoSEQ multiplex PCR, and its TCRdb copy is limited to in-frame clones, with some not included. The sample has approximately 22,000 clones, approximately 85% seen once; the top ten hold about 15%. The sequences come from PBMCs, collected at tuberculosis diagnosis. Receptors originate from an adult with tuberculosis. The CDR3 runs from the conserved cysteine through the conserved F or W. D genes are given only for firm matches. Some rows mark clone size as missing; the rest say once, few, many or name a class of expanded clone.

d_gene: -
abundance: -
v_gene: TRBV5-6
j_gene: TRBJ1-2
CDR3aa: CASSLSPDRLTEVWGYTF
CDR3nt: TGTGCCAGCAGCTTATCCCCTGACCGACTCACTGAGGTGTGGGGCTACACCTTC

d_gene: TRBD1
abundance: -
v_gene: TRBV7-2
j_gene: TRBJ2-7
CDR3aa: CASSLGQGKSYEQYF
CDR3nt: TGTGCCAGCAGCTTGGGACAGGGAAAATCCTACGAGCAGTACTTC

d_gene: -
abundance: -
v_gene: TRBV29-1
j_gene: TRBJ2-6
CDR3aa: CSADEASGANVLTF
CDR3nt: TGCAGCGCTGACGAGGCCTCTGGGGCCAACGTCCTGACTTTC

d_gene: -
abundance: -
v_gene: TRBV30
j_gene: TRBJ1-2
CDR3aa: CAWNPRMNYGYTF
CDR3nt: TGTGCCTGGAACCCCAGGATGAACTATGGCTACACCTTC

d_gene: -
abundance: few
v_gene: TRBV4-3
j_gene: TRBJ2-2
CDR3aa: CASSGEGSSTGELFF
CDR3nt: TGCGCCTCCTCCGGGGAAGGTAGCAGCACCGGGGAGCTGTTTTTT

d_gene: -
abundance: -
v_gene: TRBV19
j_gene: TRBJ1-5
CDR3aa: CASSPGRESNQPQHF
CDR3nt: TGTGCCAGTTCTCCGGGTAGGGAGAGCAATCAGCCCCAGCATTTT

d_gene: -
abundance: -
v_gene: TRBV6-1
j_gene: TRBJ1-2
CDR3aa: CASSVRGGGYTF
CDR3nt: TGTGCCAGCAGTGTGAGGGGAGGGGGCTACACCTTC

d_gene: -
abundance: -
v_gene: TRBV7-9
j_gene: TRBJ2-1
CDR3aa: CASSPPPAGARDEQFF
CDR3nt: TGTGCCAGCAGCCCTCCCCCGGCGGGGGCGAGGGATGAGCAGTTCTTC

d_gene: -
abundance: once
v_gene: TRBV9
j_gene: TRBJ1-1
CDR3aa: CASSVAGYTEAFF
CDR3nt: TGTGCCAGCAGCGTAGCAGGATACACTGAAGCTTTCTTT

d_gene: -
abundance: -
v_gene: TRBV10-1
j_gene: TRBJ2-7
CDR3aa: CASSEETVTQYF
CDR3nt: TGCGCCAGCAGTGAGGAGACAGTTACCCAGTACTTC

d_gene: TRBD2
abundance: -
v_gene: TRBV2
j_gene: TRBJ2-2
CDR3aa: CASSRSGNNGELFF
CDR3nt: TGTGCCAGCAGTCGAAGCGGGAATAACGGGGAGCTGTTTTTT

d_gene: TRBD2
abundance: -
v_gene: TRBV7-6
j_gene: TRBJ2-6
CDR3aa: CASSLAGGPAGANVLTF
CDR3nt: TGTGCCAGCAGCTTAGCGGGAGGGCCGGCTGGGGCCAACGTCCTGACTTTC

d_gene: -
abundance: -
v_gene: TRBV7-6
j_gene: TRBJ2-1
CDR3aa: CASSRDFDNEQFF
CDR3nt: TGTGCCAGCAGCCGGGACTTCGATAATGAGCAGTTCTTC

d_gene: -
abundance: -
v_gene: TRBV2
j_gene: TRBJ2-2
CDR3aa: CASRLNTGELFF
CDR3nt: TGTGCCAGCCGGTTAAACACCGGGGAGCTGTTTTTT

d_gene: TRBD2
abundance: -
v_gene: TRBV6-6
j_gene: TRBJ2-7
CDR3aa: CASRVSGGASSYEQYF
CDR3nt: TGTGCCAGCAGGGTTAGCGGGGGGGCATCGTCGTACGAGCAGTACTTC

d_gene: -
abundance: -
v_gene: TRBV28
j_gene: TRBJ1-1
CDR3aa: CASRQAGGRVNTEAFF
CDR3nt: TGTGCCAGCAGGCAAGCGGGGGGGCGAGTGAACACTGAAGCTTTCTTT

d_gene: -
abundance: -
v_gene: TRBV10-3
j_gene: TRBJ2-5
CDR3aa: CAISVMRVPREETQYF
CDR3nt: TGTGCCATCAGTGTGATGAGGGTCCCCCGAGAAGAGACCCAGTACTTC

d_gene: -
abundance: -
v_gene: TRBV5-1
j_gene: TRBJ1-2
CDR3aa: CASSLGAGRSNYGYTF
CDR3nt: TGCGCCAGCAGCTTGGGGGCAGGCCGCTCTAACTATGGCTACACCTTC

d_gene: TRBD2
abundance: -
v_gene: TRBV7-3
j_gene: TRBJ2-3
CDR3aa: CASSLRLAANTDTQYF
CDR3nt: TGTGCCAGCAGCCTAAGACTAGCGGCTAACACAGATACGCAGTATTTT

d_gene: TRBD1
abundance: -
v_gene: TRBV5-1
j_gene: TRBJ1-6
CDR3aa: CASSLERQGAPLHF
CDR3nt: TGCGCCAGCAGCTTGGAGCGACAGGGCGCACCCCTCCACTTT

d_gene: -
abundance: -
v_gene: TRBV19
j_gene: TRBJ1-5
CDR3aa: CASSPAVSNQPQHF
CDR3nt: TGTGCCAGTAGCCCCGCGGTCAGCAATCAGCCCCAGCATTTT

d_gene: TRBD1
abundance: medium-sized
v_gene: TRBV5-8
j_gene: TRBJ2-7
CDR3aa: CASSSNRGTGSYEQYF
CDR3nt: TGTGCCAGCAGCTCCAACCGAGGGACAGGCAGCTACGAGCAGTACTTC

d_gene: -
abundance: -
v_gene: TRBV2
j_gene: TRBJ2-2
CDR3aa: CAITAPANTGELFF
CDR3nt: TGTGCCATTACAGCACCGGCGAACACCGGGGAGCTGTTTTTT

d_gene: TRBD1
abundance: -
v_gene: TRBV9
j_gene: TRBJ1-2
CDR3aa: CASSPRGSAFDYGYTF
CDR3nt: TGTGCCAGCAGCCCCAGGGGGTCAGCTTTCGACTATGGCTACACCTTC

d_gene: TRBD1
abundance: -
v_gene: TRBV5-1
j_gene: TRBJ2-6
CDR3aa: CASSWTGGGGANVLTF
CDR3nt: TGCGCCAGCAGCTGGACAGGGGGCGGTGGGGCCAACGTCCTGACTTTC

d_gene: TRBD1
abundance: -
v_gene: TRBV2
j_gene: TRBJ2-3
CDR3aa: CASSEWTGSTDTQYF
CDR3nt: TGTGCCAGCAGTGAATGGACAGGGAGCACAGATACGCAGTATTTT

d_gene: -
abundance: -
v_gene: TRBV4-3
j_gene: TRBJ1-3
CDR3aa: CASSQTASGNTIYF
CDR3nt: TGCGCCAGCAGCCAAACAGCCTCTGGAAACACCATATATTTT

d_gene: TRBD2
abundance: -
v_gene: TRBV11-2
j_gene: TRBJ2-3
CDR3aa: CASSLSRLAGGTDTQYF
CDR3nt: TGTGCCAGCAGCTTATCCCGACTAGCGGGAGGCACAGATACGCAGTATTTT